This TCR beta chain stems from a study of human T cells and chemical hapten exposure. Across the study: Patch tests applied 0.01% DPC to the upper back and were scored after 6 days.

V shed 1 base and J shed 0 bases, with 7 bases lying between them. The CDR3 is 15 amino acids. Germline V gives CDR1 SGHTA, CDR2 FQGNSA. TCRdb processed the RACE reads anew with MiXCR; each CDR3 protein has one entry. The sample records approximately 160,000 distinct CDR3 sequences, about a quarter being singletons. Indicated time point: patch test 3, about 24 weeks after DPC sensitization. As for treatment: therapeutic diphenylcyclopropenone sensitization with weekly scalp DPC. Phlebotomy was performed prior to application of every patch test. Unfractionated whole blood served as the source for total RNA extraction.

The chain carries TRBV7-2 and TRBJ2-1, with D perhaps TRBD1 or TRBD2 (5 bases each). The clonotype comes from a woman between 18 and 29 years old with alopecia areata. Some clones in this sample may be carry-over from other donors' samples. Sequenced here: whole blood, sampled in connection with sensitization to the hapten diphenylcyclopropenone (DPC). Here the CDR3 reads CASSLGDGSYNEQFF. The CDR3, as DNA: TGTGCCAGCAGCTTAGGGGACGGCTCCTACAATGAGCAGTTCTTC.